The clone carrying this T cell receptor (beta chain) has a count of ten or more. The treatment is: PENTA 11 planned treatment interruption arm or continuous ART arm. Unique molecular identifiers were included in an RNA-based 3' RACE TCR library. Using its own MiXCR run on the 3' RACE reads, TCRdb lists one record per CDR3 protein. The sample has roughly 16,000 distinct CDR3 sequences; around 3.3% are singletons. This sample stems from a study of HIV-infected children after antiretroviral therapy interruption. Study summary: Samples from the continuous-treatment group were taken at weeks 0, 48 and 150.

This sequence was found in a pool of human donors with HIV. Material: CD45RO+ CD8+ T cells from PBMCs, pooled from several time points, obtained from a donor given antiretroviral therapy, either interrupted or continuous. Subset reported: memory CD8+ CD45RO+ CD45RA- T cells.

The CDR3 coding sequence is TGTGCCAGCAGCCAGGGGTCTTACGAGCAGTACTTC. As protein: CASSQGSYEQYF. This chain joins TRBV7-6 and TRBJ2-7; TRBD1 might be the D (6 bases). The CDR3 extends over 12 amino acids. Trimming cost V 5 bases and J 4 bases, with 9 bases left between them. Per germline, CDR1 SGHVS and CDR2 FNYEAQ.